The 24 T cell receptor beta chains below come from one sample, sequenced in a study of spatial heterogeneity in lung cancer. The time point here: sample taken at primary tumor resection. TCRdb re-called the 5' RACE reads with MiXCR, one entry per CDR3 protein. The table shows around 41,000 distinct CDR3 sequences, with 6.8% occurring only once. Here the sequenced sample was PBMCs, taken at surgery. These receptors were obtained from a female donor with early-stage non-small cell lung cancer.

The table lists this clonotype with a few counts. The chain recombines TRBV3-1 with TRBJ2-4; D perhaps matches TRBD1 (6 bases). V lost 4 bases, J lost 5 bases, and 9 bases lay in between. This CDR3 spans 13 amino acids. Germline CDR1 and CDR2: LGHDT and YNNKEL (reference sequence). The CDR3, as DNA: TGTGCCAGCAGCCCAGGGGCCCAAAACATTCAGTACTTC. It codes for CASSPGAQNIQYF. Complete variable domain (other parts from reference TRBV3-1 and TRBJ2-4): DTAVSQTPKYLVTQMGNDKSIKCEQNLGHDTMYWYKQDSKKFLKIMFSYNNKELIINETVPNRFSPKSPDKAHLNLHINSLELGDSAVYFCASSPGAQNIQYFGAGTRLSVL.

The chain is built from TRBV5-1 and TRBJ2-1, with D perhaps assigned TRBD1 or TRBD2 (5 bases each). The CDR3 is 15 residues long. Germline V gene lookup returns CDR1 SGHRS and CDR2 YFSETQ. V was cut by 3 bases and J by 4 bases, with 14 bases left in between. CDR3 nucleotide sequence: TGCGCCAGCAGCTCCGGGGCTTCCCAGTACAATGAGCAGTTCTTC. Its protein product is CASSSGASQYNEQFF.

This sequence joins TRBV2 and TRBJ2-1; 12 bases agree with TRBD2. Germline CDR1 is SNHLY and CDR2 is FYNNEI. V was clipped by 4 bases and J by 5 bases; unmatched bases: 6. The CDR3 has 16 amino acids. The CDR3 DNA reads TGTGCCAGCAGTGTACAAGGACTAGCGGGGAACAATGAGCAGTTCTTC. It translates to CASSVQGLAGNNEQFF.

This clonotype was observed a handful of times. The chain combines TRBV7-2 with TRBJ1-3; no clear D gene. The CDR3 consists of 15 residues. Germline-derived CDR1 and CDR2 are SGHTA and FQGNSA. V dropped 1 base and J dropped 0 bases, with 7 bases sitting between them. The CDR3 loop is CASSLGPFSGNTIYF. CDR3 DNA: TGTGCCAGCAGCTTAGGACCCTTCTCTGGAAACACCATATATTTT.

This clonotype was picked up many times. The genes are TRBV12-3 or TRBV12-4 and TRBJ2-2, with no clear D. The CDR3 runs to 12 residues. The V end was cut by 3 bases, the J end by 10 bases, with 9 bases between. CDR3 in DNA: TGTGCCAGCAGTTTCTTGGGCGCGGAGCTGTTTTTT. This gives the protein CASSFLGAELFF.

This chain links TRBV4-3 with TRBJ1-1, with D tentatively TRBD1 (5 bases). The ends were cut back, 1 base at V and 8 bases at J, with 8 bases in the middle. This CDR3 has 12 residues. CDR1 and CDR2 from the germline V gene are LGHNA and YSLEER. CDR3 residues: CASSQGGLEAFF. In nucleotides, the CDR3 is TGCGCCAGCAGCCAAGGGGGCCTGGAAGCTTTCTTT.

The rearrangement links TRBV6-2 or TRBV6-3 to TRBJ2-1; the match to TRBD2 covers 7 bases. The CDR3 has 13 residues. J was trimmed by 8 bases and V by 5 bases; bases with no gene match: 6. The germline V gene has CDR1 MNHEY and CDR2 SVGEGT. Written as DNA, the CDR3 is TGTGCCAGCAGTCCCGGGGAGGGTGATGAGCAGTTCTTC. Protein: CASSPGEGDEQFF.

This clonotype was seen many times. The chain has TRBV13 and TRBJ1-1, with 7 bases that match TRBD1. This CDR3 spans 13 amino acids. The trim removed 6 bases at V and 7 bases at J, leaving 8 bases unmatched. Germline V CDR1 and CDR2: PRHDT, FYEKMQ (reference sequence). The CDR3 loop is CASSPGGENEAFF. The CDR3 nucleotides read TGTGCCAGCAGTCCAGGGGGGGAAAATGAAGCTTTCTTT.

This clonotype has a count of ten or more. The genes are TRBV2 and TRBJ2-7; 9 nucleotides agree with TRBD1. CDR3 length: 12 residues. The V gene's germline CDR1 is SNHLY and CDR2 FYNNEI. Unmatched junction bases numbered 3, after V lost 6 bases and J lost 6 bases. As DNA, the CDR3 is TGTGCCAGCAGAGCGGACAGGGGCGAGCAGTACTTC. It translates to CASRADRGEQYF.

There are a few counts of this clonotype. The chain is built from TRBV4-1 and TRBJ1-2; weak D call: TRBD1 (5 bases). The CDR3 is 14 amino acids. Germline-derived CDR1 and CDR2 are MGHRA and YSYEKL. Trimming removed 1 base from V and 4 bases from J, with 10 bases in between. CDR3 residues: CASSQASTAYGYTF. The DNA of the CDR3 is TGCGCCAGCAGCCAAGCTTCGACAGCCTATGGCTACACCTTC.

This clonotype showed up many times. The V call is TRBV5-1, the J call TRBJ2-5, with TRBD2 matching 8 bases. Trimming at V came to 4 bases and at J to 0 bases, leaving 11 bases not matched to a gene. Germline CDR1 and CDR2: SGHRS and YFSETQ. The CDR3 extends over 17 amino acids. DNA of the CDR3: TGCGCCAGCAGCCGCCTCGGGGGGGTTACGTACCAAGAGACCCAGTACTTC. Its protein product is CASSRLGGVTYQETQYF.

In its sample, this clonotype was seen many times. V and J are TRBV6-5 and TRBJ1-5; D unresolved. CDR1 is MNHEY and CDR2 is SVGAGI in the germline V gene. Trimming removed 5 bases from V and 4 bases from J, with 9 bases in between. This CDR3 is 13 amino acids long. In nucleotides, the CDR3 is TGTGCCAGCAGTCTTTTCAAGAATCAGCCCCAGCATTTT. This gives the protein CASSLFKNQPQHF.

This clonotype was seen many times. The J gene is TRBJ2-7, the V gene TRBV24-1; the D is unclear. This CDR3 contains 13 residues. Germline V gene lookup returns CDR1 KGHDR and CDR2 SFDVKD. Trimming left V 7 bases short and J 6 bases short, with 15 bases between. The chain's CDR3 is CATSRKTGSEQYF. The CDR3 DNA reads TGTGCCACCAGCCGGAAAACTGGATCCGAGCAGTACTTC.

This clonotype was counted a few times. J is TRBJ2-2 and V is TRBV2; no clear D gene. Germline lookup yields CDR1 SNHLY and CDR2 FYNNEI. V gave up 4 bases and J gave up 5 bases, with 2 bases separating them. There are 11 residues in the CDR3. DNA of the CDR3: TGTGCCAGCAGTGTTACCGGGGAGCTGTTTTTT. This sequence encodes CASSVTGELFF.

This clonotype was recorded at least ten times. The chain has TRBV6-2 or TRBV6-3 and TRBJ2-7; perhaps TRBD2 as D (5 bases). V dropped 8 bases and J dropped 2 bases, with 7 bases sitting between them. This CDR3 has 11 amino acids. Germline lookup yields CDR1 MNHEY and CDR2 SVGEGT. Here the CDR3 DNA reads TGTGCCAGCGCGGAGGCCTACGAGCAGTACTTC. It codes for CASAEAYEQYF.

The CDR3 region is CASSEPSRVNEQFF. CDR3 bases: TGTGCCAGCAGTGAACCTTCCAGAGTCAATGAGCAGTTCTTC. This rearrangement joins TRBV25-1 to TRBJ2-1; D uncertain. Germline assignment: CDR1 MGHDK and CDR2 SYGVNS. The germline V and J ends were trimmed by 2 bases and 6 bases, with 11 bases remaining between them. The CDR3 is 14 residues long.

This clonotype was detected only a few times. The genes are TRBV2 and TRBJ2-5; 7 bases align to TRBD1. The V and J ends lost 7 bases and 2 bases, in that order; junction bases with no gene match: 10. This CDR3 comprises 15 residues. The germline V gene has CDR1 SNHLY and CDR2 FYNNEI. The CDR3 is CASTPRTGKQETQYF. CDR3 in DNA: TGTGCCAGCACCCCTCGGACAGGAAAGCAAGAGACCCAGTACTTC.

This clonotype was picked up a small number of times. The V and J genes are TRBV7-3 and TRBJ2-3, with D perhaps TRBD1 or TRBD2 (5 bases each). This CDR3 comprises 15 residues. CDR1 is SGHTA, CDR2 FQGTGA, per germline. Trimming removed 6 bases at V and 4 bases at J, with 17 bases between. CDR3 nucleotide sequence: TGTGCCAGCAGTTCCCCCGGGGCAAGGGCAGATACGCAGTATTTT. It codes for CASSSPGARADTQYF.

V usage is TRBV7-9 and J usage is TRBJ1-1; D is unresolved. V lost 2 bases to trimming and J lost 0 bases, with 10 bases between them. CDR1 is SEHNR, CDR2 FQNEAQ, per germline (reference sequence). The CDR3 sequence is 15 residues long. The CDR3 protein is CASSLTTIVNTEAFF. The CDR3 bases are TGTGCCAGCAGCTTAACGACGATAGTGAACACTGAAGCTTTCTTT.

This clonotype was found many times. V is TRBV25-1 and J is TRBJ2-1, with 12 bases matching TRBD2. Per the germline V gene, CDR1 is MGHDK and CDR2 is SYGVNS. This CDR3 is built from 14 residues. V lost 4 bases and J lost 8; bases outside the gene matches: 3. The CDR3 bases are TGTGCCAGCAGTGGGACTAGCGGGGCCGATGAGCAGTTCTTC. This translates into CASSGTSGADEQFF.

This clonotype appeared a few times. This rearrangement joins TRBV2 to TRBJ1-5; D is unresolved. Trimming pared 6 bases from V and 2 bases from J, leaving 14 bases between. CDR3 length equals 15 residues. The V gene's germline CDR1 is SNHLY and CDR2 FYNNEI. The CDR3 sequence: CASRTREGGNQPQHF. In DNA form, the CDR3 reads TGTGCCAGCAGAACACGGGAGGGCGGCAATCAGCCCCAGCATTTT.

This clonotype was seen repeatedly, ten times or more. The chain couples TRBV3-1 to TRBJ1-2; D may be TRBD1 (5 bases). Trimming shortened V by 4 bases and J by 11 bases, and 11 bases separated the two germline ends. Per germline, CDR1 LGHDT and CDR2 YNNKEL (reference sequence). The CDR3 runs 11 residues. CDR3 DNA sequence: TGTGCCAGCAGCCTCGACAGCCCATACACCTTC. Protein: CASSLDSPYTF.

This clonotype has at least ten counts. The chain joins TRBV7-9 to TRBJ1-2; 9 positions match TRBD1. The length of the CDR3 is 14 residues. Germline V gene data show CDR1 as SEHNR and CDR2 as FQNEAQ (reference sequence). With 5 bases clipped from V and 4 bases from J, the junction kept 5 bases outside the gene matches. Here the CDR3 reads CASSPWTGVYGYTF. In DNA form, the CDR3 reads TGTGCCAGCAGCCCGTGGACAGGGGTCTATGGCTACACCTTC.

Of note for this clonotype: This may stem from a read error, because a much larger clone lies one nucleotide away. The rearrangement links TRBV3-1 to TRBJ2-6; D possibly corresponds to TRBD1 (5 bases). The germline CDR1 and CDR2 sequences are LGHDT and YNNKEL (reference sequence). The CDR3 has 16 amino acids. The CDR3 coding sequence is TGTGCCAGCAGCCAAACAGGCTGGTATGGGGCCAACGTCCTGCCTTTC. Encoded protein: CASSQTGWYGANVLPF. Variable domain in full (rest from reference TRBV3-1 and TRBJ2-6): DTAVSQTPKYLVTQMGNDKSIKCEQNLGHDTMYWYKQDSKKFLKIMFSYNNKELIINETVPNRFSPKSPDKAHLNLHINSLELGDSAVYFCASSQTGWYGANVLPFGAGSRLTVL.